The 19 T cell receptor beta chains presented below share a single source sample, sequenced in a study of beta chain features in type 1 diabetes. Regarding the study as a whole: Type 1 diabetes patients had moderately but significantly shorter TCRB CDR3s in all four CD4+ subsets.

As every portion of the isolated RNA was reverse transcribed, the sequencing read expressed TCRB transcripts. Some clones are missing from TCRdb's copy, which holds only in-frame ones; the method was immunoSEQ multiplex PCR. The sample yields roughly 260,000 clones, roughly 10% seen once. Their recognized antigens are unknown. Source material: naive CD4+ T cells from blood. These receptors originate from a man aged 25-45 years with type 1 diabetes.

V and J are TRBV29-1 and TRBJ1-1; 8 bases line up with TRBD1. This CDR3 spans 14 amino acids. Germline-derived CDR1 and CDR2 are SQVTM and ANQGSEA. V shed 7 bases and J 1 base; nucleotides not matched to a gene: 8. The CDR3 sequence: CSGRQGAQNTEAFF. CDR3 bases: TGCAGCGGTAGGCAGGGGGCCCAGAACACTGAAGCTTTCTTT.

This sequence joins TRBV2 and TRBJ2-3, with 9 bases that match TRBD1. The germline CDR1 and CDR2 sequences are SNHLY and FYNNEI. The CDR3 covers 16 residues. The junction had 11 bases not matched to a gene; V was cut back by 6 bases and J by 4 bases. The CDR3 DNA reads TGTGCCAGCAGACTCAGACCGGGACAGGGTTCAGATACGCAGTATTTT. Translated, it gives CASRLRPGQGSDTQYF. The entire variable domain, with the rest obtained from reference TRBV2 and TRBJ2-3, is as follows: EPEVTQTPSHQVTQMGQEVILRCVPISNHLYFYWYRQILGQKVEFLVSFYNNEISEKSEIFDDQFSVERPDGSNFTLKIRSTKLEDSAMYFCASRLRPGQGSDTQYFGPGTRLTVL.

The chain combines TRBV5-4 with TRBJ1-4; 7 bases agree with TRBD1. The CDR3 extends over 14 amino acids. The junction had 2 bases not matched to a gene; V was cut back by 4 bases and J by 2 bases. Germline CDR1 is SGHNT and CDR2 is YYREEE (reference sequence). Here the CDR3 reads CASSLGQTNEKLFF. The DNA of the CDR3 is TGTGCCAGCAGCCTGGGACAGACTAATGAAAAACTGTTTTTT.

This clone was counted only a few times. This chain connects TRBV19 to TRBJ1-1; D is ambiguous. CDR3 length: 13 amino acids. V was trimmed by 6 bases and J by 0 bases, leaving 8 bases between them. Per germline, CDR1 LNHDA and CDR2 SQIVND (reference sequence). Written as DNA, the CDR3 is TGTGCCAGTAGAGACCAGGTGAACACTGAAGCTTTCTTT. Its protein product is CASRDQVNTEAFF.

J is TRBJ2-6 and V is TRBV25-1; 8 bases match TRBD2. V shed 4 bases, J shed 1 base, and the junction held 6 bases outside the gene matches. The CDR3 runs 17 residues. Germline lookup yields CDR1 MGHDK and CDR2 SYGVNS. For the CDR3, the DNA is TGTGCCAGCAGTGCTTCGGGGGGGAGTTCTGGGGCCAACGTCCTGACTTTC. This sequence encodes CASSASGGSSGANVLTF.

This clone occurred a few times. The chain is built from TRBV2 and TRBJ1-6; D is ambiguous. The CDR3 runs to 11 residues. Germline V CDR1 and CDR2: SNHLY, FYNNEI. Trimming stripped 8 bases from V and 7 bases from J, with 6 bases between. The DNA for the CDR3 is TGTGCCAGCCAGGAAAATTCACCCCTCCACTTT. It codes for CASQENSPLHF.

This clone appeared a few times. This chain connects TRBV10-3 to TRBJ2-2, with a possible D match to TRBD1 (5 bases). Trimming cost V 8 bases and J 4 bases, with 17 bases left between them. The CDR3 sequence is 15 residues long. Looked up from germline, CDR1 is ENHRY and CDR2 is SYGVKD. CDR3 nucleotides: TGTGCCATCGCCCCCGAGGCAGGGCGCACCGGGGAGCTGTTTTTT. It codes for CAIAPEAGRTGELFF.

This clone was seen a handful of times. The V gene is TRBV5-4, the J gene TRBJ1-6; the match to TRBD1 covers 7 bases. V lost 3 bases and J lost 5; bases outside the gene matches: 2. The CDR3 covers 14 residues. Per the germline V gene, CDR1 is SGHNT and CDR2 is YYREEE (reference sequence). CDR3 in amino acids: CASSSDRDNSPLHF. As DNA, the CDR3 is TGTGCCAGCAGCTCTGACAGGGATAATTCACCCCTCCACTTT.

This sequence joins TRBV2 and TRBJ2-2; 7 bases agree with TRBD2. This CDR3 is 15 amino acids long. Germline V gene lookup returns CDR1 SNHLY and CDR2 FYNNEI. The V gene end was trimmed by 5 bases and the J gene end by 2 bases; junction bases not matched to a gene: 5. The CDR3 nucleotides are TGTGCCAGCAGTCGGCCGGGGGGTAACACCGGGGAGCTGTTTTTT. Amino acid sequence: CASSRPGGNTGELFF.

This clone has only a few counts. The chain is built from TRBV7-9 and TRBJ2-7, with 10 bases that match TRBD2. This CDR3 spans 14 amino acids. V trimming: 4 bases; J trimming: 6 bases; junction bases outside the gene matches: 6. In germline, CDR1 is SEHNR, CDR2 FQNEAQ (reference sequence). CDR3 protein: CASSSSVAGGEQYF. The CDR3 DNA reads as TGTGCCAGCAGCTCCTCCGTAGCGGGGGGCGAGCAGTACTTC. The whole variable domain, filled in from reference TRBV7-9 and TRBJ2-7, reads DTGVSQNPRHKITKRGQNVTFRCDPISEHNRLYWYRQTLGQGPEFLTYFQNEAQLEKSRLLSDRFSAERPKGSFSTLEIQRTEQGDSAMYLCASSSSVAGGEQYFGPGTRLTVT.

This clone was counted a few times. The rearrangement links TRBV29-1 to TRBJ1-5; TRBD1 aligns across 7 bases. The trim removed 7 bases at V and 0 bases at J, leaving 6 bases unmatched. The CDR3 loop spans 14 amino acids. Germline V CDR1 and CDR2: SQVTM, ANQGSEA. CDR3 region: CSARDSYSNQPQHF. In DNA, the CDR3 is TGCAGCGCCCGGGACAGCTATAGCAATCAGCCCCAGCATTTT. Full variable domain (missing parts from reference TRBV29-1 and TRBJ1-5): SAVISQKPSRDICQRGTSLTIQCQVDSQVTMMFWYRQQPGQSLTLIATANQGSEATYESGFVIDKFPISRPNLTFSTLTVSNMSPEDSSIYLCSARDSYSNQPQHFGDGTRLSIL.

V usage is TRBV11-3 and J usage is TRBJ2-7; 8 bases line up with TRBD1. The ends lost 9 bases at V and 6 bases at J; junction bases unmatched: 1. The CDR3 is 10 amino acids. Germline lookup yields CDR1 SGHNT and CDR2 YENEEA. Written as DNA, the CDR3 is TGTGCCAGTGACAGGGGCGAGCAGTACTTC. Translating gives CASDRGEQYF.

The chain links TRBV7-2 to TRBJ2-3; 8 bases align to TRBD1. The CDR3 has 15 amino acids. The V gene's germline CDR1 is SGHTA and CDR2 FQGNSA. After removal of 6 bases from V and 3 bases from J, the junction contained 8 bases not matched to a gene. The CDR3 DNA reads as TGTGCCAGCAGTTACGGACAGGGCCGGACAGATACGCAGTATTTT. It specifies CASSYGQGRTDTQYF.

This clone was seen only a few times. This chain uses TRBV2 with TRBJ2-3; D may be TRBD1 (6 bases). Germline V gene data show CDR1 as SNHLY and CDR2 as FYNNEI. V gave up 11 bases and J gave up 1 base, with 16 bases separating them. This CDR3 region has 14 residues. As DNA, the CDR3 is TGTGCCCTCCGAGGGGGAGCTGGCACAGATACGCAGTATTTT. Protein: CALRGGAGTDTQYF. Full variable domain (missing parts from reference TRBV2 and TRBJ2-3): EPEVTQTPSHQVTQMGQEVILRCVPISNHLYFYWYRQILGQKVEFLVSFYNNEISEKSEIFDDQFSVERPDGSNFTLKIRSTKLEDSAMYFCALRGGAGTDTQYFGPGTRLTVL.

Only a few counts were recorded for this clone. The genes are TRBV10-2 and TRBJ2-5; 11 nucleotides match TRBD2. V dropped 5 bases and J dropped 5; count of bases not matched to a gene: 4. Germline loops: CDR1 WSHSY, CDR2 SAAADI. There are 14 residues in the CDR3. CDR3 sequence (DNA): TGCGCCAGCAGTCGTACTAGCGGGGGTGAGACCCAGTACTTC. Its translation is CASSRTSGGETQYF.

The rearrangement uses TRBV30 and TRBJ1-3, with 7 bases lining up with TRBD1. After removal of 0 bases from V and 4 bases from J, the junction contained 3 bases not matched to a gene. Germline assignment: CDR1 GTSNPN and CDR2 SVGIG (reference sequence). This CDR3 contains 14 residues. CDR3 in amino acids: CAWSVHRGGNTIYF. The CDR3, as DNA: TGTGCCTGGAGTGTACACAGGGGAGGAAACACCATATATTTT.

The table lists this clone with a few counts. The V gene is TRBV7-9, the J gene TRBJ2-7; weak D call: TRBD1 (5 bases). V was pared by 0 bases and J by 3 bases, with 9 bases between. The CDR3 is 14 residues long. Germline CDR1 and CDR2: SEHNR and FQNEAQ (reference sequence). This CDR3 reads CASSLAGPYYEQYF. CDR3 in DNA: TGTGCCAGCAGCTTAGCGGGGCCGTACTACGAGCAGTACTTC.

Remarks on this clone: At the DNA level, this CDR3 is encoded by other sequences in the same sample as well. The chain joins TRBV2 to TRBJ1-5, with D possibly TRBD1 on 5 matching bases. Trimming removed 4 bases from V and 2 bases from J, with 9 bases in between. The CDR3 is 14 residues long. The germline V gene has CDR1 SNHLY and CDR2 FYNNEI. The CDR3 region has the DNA TGTGCCAGCAGTGCAACAGGTCGCAATCAGCCCCAGCATTTT. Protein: CASSATGRNQPQHF. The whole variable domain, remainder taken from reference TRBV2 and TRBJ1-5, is EPEVTQTPSHQVTQMGQEVILRCVPISNHLYFYWYRQILGQKVEFLVSFYNNEISEKSEIFDDQFSVERPDGSNFTLKIRSTKLEDSAMYFCASSATGRNQPQHFGDGTRLSIL.

CDR3 amino acids: CASSIQLGQTNSPLHF. The CDR3, as DNA: TGTGCCAGTAGTATCCAACTGGGACAGACGAATTCACCCCTCCACTTT. The genes are TRBV19 and TRBJ1-6, with TRBD1 matching over 7 bases. V gave up 3 bases and J gave up 7 bases; unmatched junction bases: 9. This CDR3 spans 16 amino acids. Germline loops: CDR1 LNHDA, CDR2 SQIVND (reference sequence).